This T cell receptor (beta chain) is drawn from a study of beta chain features in type 1 diabetes. Study observations and caveats: All four CD4+ subsets of Type 1 diabetes patients contained TCRB CDR3s that were moderately but significantly shorter. The VDJ junctions of type 1 diabetes patients carried fewer insertions and more deletions.

On this clone: Its antigen remains unknown. A junction end diverges from the germline sequence, so it may reflect a read error.

There are 8 residues in the CDR3. CDR1 and CDR2 from the germline V gene are SGHTA and FQGNSA. As every portion of the isolated RNA was reverse transcribed, the sequencing read expressed TCRB transcripts. Generated by immunoSEQ multiplex PCR, the TCRdb table keeps only in-frame clones and is missing some. The sample yields 140,000 to 150,000 clones, 10% to 15% seen once. The V and J genes are TRBV7-2 and TRBJ2-2; D is perhaps TRBD1 or TRBD2 (5 bases each). This TCR was sampled from a man in his late teens or twenties with type 1 diabetes. The sequenced sample consisted of central memory CD4+ T cells from blood. The CDR3 spells CASGGLFF. CDR3 bases: TGTGCCAGCGGGGGGCTGTTTTTT.